This TCR beta chain originates from a study of control samples from healthy donors and cancer patients (dated by TCRdb to about 2020). A remark on this clone: Its antigen has not been determined. Nothing much larger sits one base from this clone, and base qualities are not available.

Receptors were amplified or captured by the immunoSEQ multiplex PCR assay. The table comes from immuneACCESS by way of TCRdb, which keeps in-frame sequences with V and J called. Part of the clones is missing from these tables; in studies checked, under half for an unresolved V gene and the rest for unknown reasons. The table for this sample lists tens of thousands of clones; over 90% of them were counted only once. The top ten clonotypes cover roughly a quarter of the sample. The specimen sequenced was PBMCs. This clonotype originated in a woman between 50 and 59 years old with head and neck cancer.

The DNA sequence reads TGTGCCAGTAGTGTAAGGGACAGCCGCTACAATGAGCAGTTCTTC. It translates as CASSVRDSRYNEQFF. The chain employs TRBV19 and TRBJ2-1; 7 of the junction bases match TRBD1. CDR1 and CDR2 are read off the germline V gene (reference sequence) as LNHDA and SQIVND. V trim: 5 bases; J trim: 3 bases; unmatched bases: 7. Taken from cysteine to phenylalanine, the CDR3 has 15 residues. The only DNA kept is the CDR3, 45 bases in frame from the first base. With the portions outside the CDR3 filled from the reference TRBV19 and TRBJ2-1 genes, the complete variable region becomes DGGITQSPKYLFRKEGQNVTLSCEQNLNHDAMYWYRQDPGQGLRLIYYSQIVNDFQKGDIAEGYSVSREKKESFPLTVTSAQKNPTAFYLCASSVRDSRYNEQFFGPGTRLTVL.